This TCR beta chain was retrieved from a study of identical twins. This clonotype was counted a few times. TCRdb passed the 5' RACE reads through MiXCR, listing each CDR3 protein once. Of hundreds of thousands of distinct CDR3 sequences listed, around 7.4% were seen once; the top ten hold 1.5% to 2%. Germline V CDR1 and CDR2: LGHNA, YNFKEQ. Deletions cut 0 bases from V and 6 bases from J, with 11 bases between. There are 14 residues in the CDR3. The same sample was also studied in work on yellow fever vaccine responses in identical twins.

This sequence joins TRBV4-2 and TRBJ1-2; weak D call: TRBD1 (5 bases). This sequence was found in a young woman in good health. The sequenced sample was PBMCs. The CDR3 DNA follows: TGTGCCAGCAGCCAAGATTTGGGGGACGATGGCTACACCTTC. It codes for CASSQDLGDDGYTF.